This TCR beta chain appears in the sequencing data of a study of Graves' ophthalmopathy and Graves' hyperthyroidism. Study summary: At initial diagnosis, peripheral blood was obtained, and this preceded any treatment.

Study-wide findings and caveats: Most thyroid-expanded clonotypes exceeding 0.001 frequency were also found in blood.

A remark on this clonotype: Antigen: not known.

Looked up from germline, CDR1 is WNHNN and CDR2 is SYGVQD (reference sequence). The CDR3 runs 13 residues. The V end was cut by 4 bases, the J end by 7 bases, with 14 bases between. Amplified TCR beta CDR3 regions were obtained using RNA transcripts as template. The first round was an RT-PCR with HTBI primers, and the second round was a multiplex PCR. TCRdb reanalysed the multiplex PCR reads using MiXCR and keeps one entry per CDR3 protein. The sample consists of fewer than 600,000 distinct CDR3 sequences, roughly 14% of them appearing once. The clonotype originates from a woman in her twenties or thirties with Graves' ophthalmopathy. The sample taken for sequencing was blood. V gene TRBV10-1 combines with J gene TRBJ2-7; maybe TRBD1 (6 bases). The chain's CDR3 is CASSAGRGLEQYF. In DNA form, the CDR3 reads TGCGCCAGCAGTGCCGGCAGGGGTTTGGAGCAGTACTTC.